This T cell receptor beta chain was sequenced for a study of T cells in Graves' hyperthyroidism and ophthalmopathy. Researchers took RNA transcripts and amplified the TCR beta CDR3 regions from them. The HTBI set primed first-round TCR CDR3 RT-PCR. Each CDR3 protein gets one entry after TCRdb re-called the multiplex PCR reads with MiXCR. Of roughly 250,000 distinct CDR3 sequences listed, around 15% are singletons. Uncontrolled infections, other autoimmune diseases, pregnancy or lactation led to exclusion of patients. Diagnosing involved the use of clinical symptoms, serum thyroxine and TRAb, thyroid ultrasound and orbital computed tomography. The table lists this clonotype with many counts. The TCR originated in a young woman with Graves' ophthalmopathy. The sample comprised blood.

DNA of the CDR3: TGTGCCAGCAGTTTCGGCAGGGGTATGAACACTGAAGCTTTCTTT. It translates to CASSFGRGMNTEAFF. The chain employs TRBV12-3 or TRBV12-4 and TRBJ1-1; tentative D call: TRBD1 (6 bases). The CDR3 length is 15 residues. Trimming removed 3 bases at V and 0 bases at J, with 11 bases between.